This TCR beta chain is drawn from a study of T cell responses to AZD1222 COVID-19 vaccine. Study-wide results and caveats: Among the donors, most were white British and more were female, and clonal diversity was possibly underestimated.

The CDR3 has 13 residues. Deletions cut 7 bases from V and 7 bases from J, with 16 bases between. Per the germline V gene, CDR1 is SGHDN and CDR2 is FVKESK. Clones were read by immunoSEQ multiplex PCR, and TCRdb kept only the in-frame ones, dropping some. The data hold 140,000 or so clones, with about 89% observed a single time. This clone was detected once. Its antigen remains unidentified. V gene TRBV14 combines with J gene TRBJ1-2, with TRBD1 as a possible D gene (5 bases). This TCR derives from an adult who received the MenACWY meningococcal vaccine as a control. Material: peripheral blood, obtained 28 days after the second dose of the MenACWY control vaccine. DNA for the CDR3: TGTGCCAGCACCGCAACCCCCCAGGGTGGCTACACCTTC. This encodes CASTATPQGGYTF.